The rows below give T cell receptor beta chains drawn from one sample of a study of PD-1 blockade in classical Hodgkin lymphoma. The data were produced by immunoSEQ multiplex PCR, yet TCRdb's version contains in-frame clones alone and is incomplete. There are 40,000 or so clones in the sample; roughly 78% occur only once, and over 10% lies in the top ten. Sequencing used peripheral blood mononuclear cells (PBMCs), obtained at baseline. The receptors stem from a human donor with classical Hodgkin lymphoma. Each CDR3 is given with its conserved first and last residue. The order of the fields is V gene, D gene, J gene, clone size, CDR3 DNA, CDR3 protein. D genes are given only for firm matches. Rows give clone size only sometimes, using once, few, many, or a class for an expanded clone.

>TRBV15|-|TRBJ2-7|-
TGTGCCACCAGTATGGACAGATGGACTGACGAGCAGTACTTC
CATSMDRWTDEQYF
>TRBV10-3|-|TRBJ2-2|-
TGTGCCATCAGTGAGCGGCGGGATAGCGGGGAGCTGTTTTTT
CAISERRDSGELFF
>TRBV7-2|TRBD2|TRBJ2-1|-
TGTGCCAGCAGCTTAGTCGGGACTAGCGGGGGGGCCTCATACAATGAGCAGTTCTTC
CASSLVGTSGGASYNEQFF
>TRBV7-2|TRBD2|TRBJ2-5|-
TGTGCCAGCAGCTTAGCGTTTTCACTAGCGGGGGGAGAGACCCAGTACTTC
CASSLAFSLAGGETQYF
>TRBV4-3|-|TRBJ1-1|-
TGCGCCAGCAGCCAACGAGCGAACACTGAAGCTTTCTTT
CASSQRANTEAFF
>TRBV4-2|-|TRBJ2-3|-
TGTGCCAGCAGCCAAGAAAGGAGAGATACGCAGTATTTT
CASSQERRDTQYF
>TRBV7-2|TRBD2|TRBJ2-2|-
TGTGCCAGCAGCTTTCCCCTAGCGGGGGAGTTCACCGGGGAGCTGTTTTTT
CASSFPLAGEFTGELFF
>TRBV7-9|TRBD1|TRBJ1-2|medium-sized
TGTGCCAGCAGCCAGACAGGGGACTATGGCTACACCTTC
CASSQTGDYGYTF
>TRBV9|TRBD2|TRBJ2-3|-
TGTGCCAGCAGCTCCCGGCCAGCACTAGCGGGGGGGATCGATACGCAGTATTTT
CASSSRPALAGGIDTQYF
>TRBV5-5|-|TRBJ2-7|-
TGTGCCAGCAGCTCTGGCCCAGGGGCCTACGAGCAGTACTTC
CASSSGPGAYEQYF
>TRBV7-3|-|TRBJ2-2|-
TGTGCCAGCAGCCGACAGAACACCGGGGAGCTGTTTTTT
CASSRQNTGELFF
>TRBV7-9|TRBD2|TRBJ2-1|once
TGTGCCAGCAGCTTGATAGCGGGGGCTGAGCAGTTCTTC
CASSLIAGAEQFF
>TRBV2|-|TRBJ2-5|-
TGTGCCAGCAGTGTATCGGGGCCGGAGACCCAGTACTTC
CASSVSGPETQYF
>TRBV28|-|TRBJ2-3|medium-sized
TGTGCCAGCAGTTTCCGGGCCCAAGAGCCAGATACGCAGTATTTT
CASSFRAQEPDTQYF
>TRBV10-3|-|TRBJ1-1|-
TGTGCCATCAGTGGAACGGGGAACACTGAAGCTTTCTTT
CAISGTGNTEAFF
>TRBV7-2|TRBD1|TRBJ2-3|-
TGTGCCAGCAGCTTCTTAGGGGGCGCTAGCACAGATACGCAGTATTTT
CASSFLGGASTDTQYF
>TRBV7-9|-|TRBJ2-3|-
TGTGCCAGCAGCTTAGAGTTTGCGGGGGATACGCAGTATTTT
CASSLEFAGDTQYF
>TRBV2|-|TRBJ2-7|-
TGTGCCGCGAAGGGTACAGGAGGCCCGGAGCAGTACTTC
CAAKGTGGPEQYF
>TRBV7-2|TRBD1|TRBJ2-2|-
TGTGCCAGCAGCTCCCGACAGGGCGGTACCGGGGAGCTGTTTTTT
CASSSRQGGTGELFF
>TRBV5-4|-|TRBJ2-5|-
TGTGCCAGCAGCTTGGGGGCAGGGGCCCAAGAGACCCAGTACTTC
CASSLGAGAQETQYF
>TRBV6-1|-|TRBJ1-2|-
TGTGCCAGTGGCCAGCCGTTATTGGGCTACACCTTC
CASGQPLLGYTF
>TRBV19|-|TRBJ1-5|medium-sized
TGTGCCAGTAGTATTAGTGGAGGGAGACAGCCCCAGCATTTT
CASSISGGRQPQHF
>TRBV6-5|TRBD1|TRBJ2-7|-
TGTGCCAGCAGCCCCGGGACAGGGTTCTCCTACGAGCAGTACTTC
CASSPGTGFSYEQYF
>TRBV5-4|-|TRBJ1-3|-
TGTGCCAGCAGCTTGGACAGCATGGCTGGAAACACCATATATTTT
CASSLDSMAGNTIYF
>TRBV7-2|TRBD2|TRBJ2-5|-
TGTGCCAGCAGCCTCAGCATTGGACTAGCAGGGCCCCAGTACTTC
CASSLSIGLAGPQYF
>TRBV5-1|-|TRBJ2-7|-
TGCGCCAGCAGCCCGCTCGGGCAAGGCGCGGGCGAGCAGTACTTC
CASSPLGQGAGEQYF
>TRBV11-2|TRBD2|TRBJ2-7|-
TGTGCCAGCAGCTCTTGGGGCGGGGGGGCCGTATCGTACGAGCAGTACTTC
CASSSWGGGAVSYEQYF
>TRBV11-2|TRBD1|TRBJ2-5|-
TGTGCCAGCAGCCGGGACAGTCTAAAAGAGACCCAGTACTTC
CASSRDSLKETQYF
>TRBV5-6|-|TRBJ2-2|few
TGTGCCAGCAGCCCGCTGGGGGGCGCGAACACCGGGGAGCTGTTTTTT
CASSPLGGANTGELFF
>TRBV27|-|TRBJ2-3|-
TGTGCCAGCAGCCTGAGGCCTCCGGGACACTTATCCACAGATACGCAGTATTTT
CASSLRPPGHLSTDTQYF
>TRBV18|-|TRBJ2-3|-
TGTGCCAGCTCGGCCAGCACAGATACGCAGTATTTT
CASSASTDTQYF
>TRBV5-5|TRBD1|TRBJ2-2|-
TGTGCCAGCAGCCTGCGGGTGGACAGGGTTCACGGGGAGCTGTTTTTT
CASSLRVDRVHGELFF
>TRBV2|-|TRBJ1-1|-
TGTGCCAGCAGTGTTACAGGGAACACTGAAGCTTTCTTT
CASSVTGNTEAFF
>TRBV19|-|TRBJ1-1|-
TGTGGGACTACAGTTCCCGGGGGCCAAGCTTTCTTT
CGTTVPGGQAFF
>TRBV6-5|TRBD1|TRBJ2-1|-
TGTGCCAGCAGTTTACAACAGGGGCCCGAGCAGTTCTTC
CASSLQQGPEQFF
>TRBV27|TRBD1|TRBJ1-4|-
TGTGCCAGCAGTTCCGGGACAGGGCTGTCAAAACTGTTTTTT
CASSSGTGLSKLFF
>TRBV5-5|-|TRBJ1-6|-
TGTGCCAGCAGCTTTCGGAGGGGGGCGAGAGATAATTCACCCCTCCACTTT
CASSFRRGARDNSPLHF
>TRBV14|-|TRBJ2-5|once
TGTGCCAGCAGCCAAGATTTGTCCTCCCGGCGAGGAGAGACCCAGTACTTC
CASSQDLSSRRGETQYF
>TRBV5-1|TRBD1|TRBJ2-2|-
TGCGCCAGCAGCCCGGGACAGGGAACGAACACCGGGGAGCTGTTTTTT
CASSPGQGTNTGELFF
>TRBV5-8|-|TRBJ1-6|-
TGTGCCAGCAGCTTGGGGGCATGGGGTTCACCCCTCCACTTT
CASSLGAWGSPLHF
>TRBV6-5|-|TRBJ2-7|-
TGTGCCAGCAGTTACTTCAGGAGCTCCTACGAGCAGTACTTC
CASSYFRSSYEQYF
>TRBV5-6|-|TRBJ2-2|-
TGTGCCAGCACCCGTGTCCGGGCCGGGGAGCTGTTTTTT
CASTRVRAGELFF
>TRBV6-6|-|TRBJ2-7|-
TGTGCCAGCAGGGGAGCAGGTACCTGGGACTACGAGCAGTACTTC
CASRGAGTWDYEQYF
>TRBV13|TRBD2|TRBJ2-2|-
TGTGCCAGCAGCTTAGGCCCCCCGGGGGGGCTTACCGGGGAGCTGTTTTTT
CASSLGPPGGLTGELFF
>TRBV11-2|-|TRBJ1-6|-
TGTGCCAGCAGCTTAGAAGGGAGGGGAGGTAATTCACCCCTCCACTTT
CASSLEGRGGNSPLHF
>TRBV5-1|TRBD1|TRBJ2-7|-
TGCGCCAGCAGCTTTTGGACAGGGGGCGTCAACGAGCAGTACTTC
CASSFWTGGVNEQYF
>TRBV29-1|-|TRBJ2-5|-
TGCAGCGGGAGGGACGGACAAGAGACCCAGTACTTC
CSGRDGQETQYF
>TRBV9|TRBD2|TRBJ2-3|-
TGTGCCAGCAGCGCCTACGGGGGGAAAGATACGCAGTATTTT
CASSAYGGKDTQYF
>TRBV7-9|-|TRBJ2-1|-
TGTGCCAGCAGCCTCCAAGGGCAATCCTACAATGAGCAGTTCTTC
CASSLQGQSYNEQFF
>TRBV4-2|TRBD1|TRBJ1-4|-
TGTGCCAGCAGCCAAGTAGGCAGGGGGTCCGGTTATGAAAAACTGTTTTTT
CASSQVGRGSGYEKLFF
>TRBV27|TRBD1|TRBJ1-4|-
TGTGCCAGCAGTTTCGGGACAGGGGACGAAAAACTGTTTTTT
CASSFGTGDEKLFF
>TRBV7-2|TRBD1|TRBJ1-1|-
TGTGCCAGCAGCCCCGGACAGGGGAGGACTGAAGCTTTCTTT
CASSPGQGRTEAFF
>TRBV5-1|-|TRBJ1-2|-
TGCGCCAGCAGTTATGAGGGTAGGGATGGCTACACCTTC
CASSYEGRDGYTF
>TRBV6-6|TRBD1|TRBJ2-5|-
TGTGCCAGCAGCCGGGGACAGGGGGCAGAGACCCAGTACTTC
CASSRGQGAETQYF
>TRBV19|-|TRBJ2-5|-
TGTGCCAGTAGGGCCGGGGTCCAAGAGACCCAGTACTTC
CASRAGVQETQYF
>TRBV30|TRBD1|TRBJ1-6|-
TGTGCCTGGACAGGGGGCGTCTATTCACCCCTCCACTTT
CAWTGGVYSPLHF
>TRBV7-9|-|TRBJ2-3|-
TGTGCCACCGGCGAGGGAGATACGCAGTATTTT
CATGEGDTQYF
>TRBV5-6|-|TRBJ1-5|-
TGTGCCAGCAGCTCCTACAATCAGCCCCAGCATTTT
CASSSYNQPQHF
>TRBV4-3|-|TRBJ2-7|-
TGCGCCAGCAGCCAAGAGCCAGAGGACGAGCAGTACTTC
CASSQEPEDEQYF